This entry features one T cell receptor (beta chain) sequence. Its antigen is not known. Germline CDR1 and CDR2: LGHDT and YNNKEL (reference sequence). CDR3 size: 13 residues. These data come from a study of T cells expressing NK-cell markers. Turning to the study itself: Repertoires of TCR beta were obtained from T cells sorted as CD3+CD56+NKG2C+, CD3+CD56+NKG2C- and CD3+CD56-NKG2C+.

Findings and caveats of the study: Certain NKG2C+ T cell clones were expanded, and their HCMV specificity remained unclear. In roughly six donors, dominant NKG2C+ clonotypes were roughly 1.0-7.5% of CD8+ T cells.

For TCR beta, cDNA was produced by 5'RACE template switching with UMIs. TCRdb re-called the 5' RACE reads and shows each CDR3 protein once, DNA omitted. This sample's clone table lists under 600,000 distinct CDR3 sequences. This receptor was obtained from a woman aged 45-65 years in good health. J is TRBJ1-2 and V is TRBV3-1; no DNA is available, so the TRBD1 call from TCRdb remains unchecked. Sequences were obtained from blood T cells: a sorted CD56 or NKG2C T cell subset, CD4+ or CD8+ T cells, or bulk PBMC T cells (not recorded which). Here the CDR3 reads CASSQGGINGYTF.